Presented here are 31 T cell receptor beta chains from one specimen sequenced in a study of T cell responses to AZD1222 COVID-19 vaccine (dated by TCRdb to the early 2020s). The time point label on this specimen signifies: about 28 days (+/-7) after the second vaccine dose. The library was built by means of the immunoSEQ multiplex PCR assay. TCRdb limited this immuneACCESS table to in-frame rearrangements with V and J called. A share of clones is missing; checked studies link under half to unresolved V genes, and the rest is unexplained. The table for this sample lists roughly 100,000 clones; 90% of them were counted only once. The ten largest account for under 8.5% of the sample. Specimen: peripheral blood, collected 28 days after the second AZD1222 dose. These receptors originate from an adult who received the AZD1222 COVID-19 vaccine.

This chain connects TRBV6-5 to TRBJ1-1; a weak D match, TRBD1 (5 bases). The CDR3 spans 14 residues. V shed 5 bases and J shed 0 bases, with 10 bases lying between them. Germline V gene lookup returns CDR1 MNHEY and CDR2 SVGAGI. The DNA of the CDR3 is TGTGCCAGCAGTCGGGGCAGAATGAACACTGAAGCTTTCTTT. Its protein is CASSRGRMNTEAFF.

There are many counts of this clone. The chain is built from TRBV13 and TRBJ2-1; perhaps TRBD1 as D (5 bases). Deletions cut 0 bases from V and 1 base from J, with 13 bases between. Germline CDR1 is PRHDT and CDR2 is FYEKMQ (reference sequence). The CDR3 sequence is 17 residues long. The DNA of the CDR3 is TGTGCCAGCAGCTTAGGCCCAGGGTTTGCTTCCTACAATGAGCAGTTCTTC. This encodes CASSLGPGFASYNEQFF.

The chain joins TRBV7-8 to TRBJ2-7; 9 nucleotides agree with TRBD1. Trimming at V came to 5 bases and at J to 5 bases, leaving 10 bases not matched to a gene. Looked up from germline, CDR1 is SGHVS and CDR2 is FQNEAQ. The CDR3 totals 15 residues. The CDR3 spells CASSPYRDRADEQYF. Written as DNA, the CDR3 is TGTGCCAGCAGCCCATATCGGGACAGGGCAGACGAGCAGTACTTC.

This clone turned up a few times. The genes are TRBV7-2 and TRBJ1-3; D gene ambiguous. The CDR3 consists of 15 residues. Trimming took off 5 bases at V and 0 bases at J, with 11 bases between the two ends. Looked up from germline, CDR1 is SGHTA and CDR2 is FQGNSA. The CDR3 region is CASSLHRSSGNTIYF. The DNA for the CDR3 is TGTGCCAGCAGCCTACACCGGAGCTCTGGAAACACCATATATTTT.

The rearrangement joins TRBV7-9 to TRBJ1-1; unclear D gene. Deletions cut 2 bases from V and 6 bases from J, with 7 bases between. Germline loops: CDR1 SEHNR, CDR2 FQNEAQ (reference sequence). This CDR3 contains 12 residues. This chain's CDR3 is CASSLWPPEAFF. Written as DNA, the CDR3 is TGTGCCAGCAGCTTATGGCCACCTGAAGCTTTCTTT.

The rearrangement joins TRBV2 to TRBJ1-5; a weak D match, TRBD1 (5 bases). The V gene's germline CDR1 is SNHLY and CDR2 FYNNEI. The CDR3 length is 15 residues. The V and J ends lost 4 bases and 3 bases respectively, with 13 bases between them. CDR3: CASSAWGEDNQPQHF. The CDR3 DNA reads as TGTGCCAGCAGTGCCTGGGGGGAGGACAATCAGCCCCAGCATTTT.

The chain employs TRBV19 and TRBJ2-7; 7 bases align to TRBD1. This CDR3 has 16 residues. The germline V gene encodes CDR1 LNHDA and CDR2 SQIVND (reference sequence). V lost 5 bases, J lost 1 base, and 11 bases stayed unmatched. The CDR3 region has the DNA TGTGCCAGTAGTGACCCGGGACAGTTTACGTCCTACGAGCAGTACTTC. Protein product: CASSDPGQFTSYEQYF.

This clone was seen just once. The chain has TRBV6-5 and TRBJ1-2, with TRBD1 identical over 9 bases. Germline V lookup: CDR1 MNHEY, CDR2 SVGAGI. The CDR3 runs 15 residues. V trimming: 7 bases; J trimming: 6 bases; junction bases outside the gene matches: 12. The CDR3 sequence: CASNAQQGASDGYTF. The CDR3 DNA follows: TGTGCCAGCAACGCCCAACAGGGGGCGTCGGATGGCTACACCTTC.

This clone was seen a handful of times. V gene TRBV19 combines with J gene TRBJ1-3; possible D gene TRBD1, 5 bases. Germline-derived CDR1 and CDR2 are LNHDA and SQIVND (reference sequence). V lost 0 bases to trimming and J lost 7 bases, with 19 bases between them. The CDR3 runs to 17 residues. The CDR3 loop reads CASSIDPTSGDWNTIYF. CDR3 bases: TGTGCCAGTAGTATAGATCCCACTTCCGGGGACTGGAACACCATATATTTT.

The chain links TRBV27 to TRBJ1-2; no definite D call. The CDR3 sequence is 15 residues long. CDR1 MNHEY and CDR2 SMNVEV come from the germline V gene (reference sequence). Trimming left V 2 bases short and J 2 bases short, with 12 bases between. CDR3 loop: CASSLKGQTNYGYTF. The CDR3 DNA sequence: TGTGCCAGCAGTTTAAAGGGCCAGACGAACTATGGCTACACCTTC.

This clone has more than one count but fewer than ten. The chain recombines TRBV19 with TRBJ1-5; D is perhaps TRBD1 (5 bases). The CDR3 contains 12 residues. Between the trimmed V and J ends, which lost 9 bases and 4 bases, there was a span of 10 bases. Germline V gene data show CDR1 as LNHDA and CDR2 as SQIVND (reference sequence). The CDR3 reads CASGQGNQPQHF. CDR3 nucleotide sequence: TGTGCCAGCGGGCAGGGAAATCAGCCCCAGCATTTT.

This chain uses TRBV9 with TRBJ1-3, with D possibly being TRBD1 (6 bases). Per the germline V gene, CDR1 is SGDLS and CDR2 is YYNGEE. This CDR3 is 16 amino acids long. Trimming pared 4 bases from V and 0 bases from J, leaving 14 bases between. Here the CDR3 DNA reads TGTGCCAGCAGCCCTCCCGGGACAAGCTCTGGAAACACCATATATTTT. This sequence encodes CASSPPGTSSGNTIYF.

This clone was detected only once. The V call is TRBV15, the J call TRBJ2-7, with D perhaps matching TRBD2 (6 bases). The V gene lost 0 bases and the J gene lost 5 bases, with 17 bases spanning the gap. Germline V lookup: CDR1 LNHNV, CDR2 YYDKDF (reference sequence). There are 16 residues in the CDR3. The CDR3 here is CATSRESGRGWDEQYF. CDR3 nucleotides: TGTGCCACCAGCAGAGAGTCTGGTCGGGGGTGGGACGAGCAGTACTTC.

This sequence joins TRBV6-5 and TRBJ1-5; the D gene is possibly TRBD1 (5 bases). V was cut by 2 bases and J by 8 bases, with 10 bases left in between. Germline CDR1 MNHEY, CDR2 SVGAGI. CDR3 length: 13 residues. The CDR3 sequence: CASSYAGKEPQHF. CDR3 in DNA: TGTGCCAGCAGTTACGCAGGGAAGGAGCCCCAGCATTTT.

The rearrangement joins TRBV6-5 to TRBJ1-2; the match to TRBD1 covers 10 bases. Per the germline V gene, CDR1 is MNHEY and CDR2 is SVGAGI. This CDR3 has 15 residues. The J segment lost 7 bases and the V segment lost 0 bases, leaving 5 bases of the junction unmatched. The CDR3 nucleotides read TGTGCCAGCAGTTACTCCTGGGGGGACAGGGGTGGCTACACCTTC. Translating it yields CASSYSWGDRGGYTF.

V gene TRBV14 combines with J gene TRBJ1-3; unclear D gene. The germline gives CDR1 SGHDN, CDR2 FVKESK. V lost 5 bases to trimming and J lost 4 bases, with 9 bases between them. This CDR3 has 13 residues. The CDR3 reads CASSSRQGNTIYF. CDR3 sequence (DNA): TGTGCCAGCAGCTCCCGACAAGGAAACACCATATATTTT.

The chain has TRBV3-1 (or the pseudogene TRBV3-2) and TRBJ1-5; D is ambiguous. Deletions cut 2 bases from V and 1 base from J, with 9 bases between. CDR3 length equals 15 residues. The germline gives CDR1 LGHDT, CDR2 YNNKEL (reference sequence). CDR3 amino acids: CASSQLIGSNQPQHF. In DNA, the CDR3 is TGTGCCAGCAGCCAACTCATTGGGAGCAATCAGCCCCAGCATTTT.

The chain is built from TRBV6-5 and TRBJ1-5; a weak D match, TRBD1 (6 bases). The CDR3 is 12 residues long. V lost 6 bases and J lost 9, with 12 bases in between. The germline CDR1 and CDR2 sequences are MNHEY and SVGAGI. The CDR3: CASSSQGWPQHF. The DNA for the CDR3 is TGTGCCAGCAGCTCACAGGGATGGCCCCAGCATTTT.

V and J are TRBV2 and TRBJ1-5; D is ambiguous. The CDR3 totals 12 residues. The V end lost 1 base, the J end lost 6 bases, and 4 bases lay between the germline ends. Per germline, CDR1 SNHLY and CDR2 FYNNEI. The CDR3 DNA reads TGTGCCAGCAGTGAAGAATCTCAGCCCCAGCATTTT. Translated, it gives CASSEESQPQHF.

J is TRBJ2-3 and V is TRBV6-4; no clear D gene. Germline V gene sequence: CDR1 MRHNA, CDR2 SNTAGT. The CDR3 contains 15 residues. V was trimmed by 0 bases and J by 0 bases, leaving 7 bases between them. The CDR3, as DNA: TGTGCCAGCAGTGACTCAGGAACTAGCACAGATACGCAGTATTTT. This gives the protein CASSDSGTSTDTQYF.

This clone was recorded once. The junction shows a germline mismatch at one end, possibly a read error. As DNA, the CDR3 is TGTGCCAGCAGCTTAGACCCTAGCGCCAGGGTGTCGATCTTC. It yields the protein CASSLDPSARVSIF. The rearrangement uses TRBV7-2 and TRBJ2-1; TRBD2 might be the D (6 bases). Germline V gene lookup returns CDR1 SGHTA and CDR2 FQGNSA. The CDR3 runs to 14 residues.

V is TRBV4-1 and J is TRBJ2-2, with 7 nucleotides matching TRBD1. In germline, CDR1 is MGHRA, CDR2 YSYEKL. V shed 1 base, J shed 4 bases, and the junction held 6 bases outside the gene matches. The CDR3 runs 16 residues. The DNA for the CDR3 is TGCGCCAGCAGCCAAGCTGACAGGGTGGTCACCGGGGAGCTGTTTTTT. Amino acids: CASSQADRVVTGELFF.

V is TRBV11-1 and J is TRBJ2-5, with no clear D. Germline assignment: CDR1 SGHAT and CDR2 FQDESV (reference sequence). CDR3 length: 11 residues. V lost 3 bases to trimming and J lost 5 bases, with 4 bases between them. CDR3 bases: TGTGCCAGCAGCTTCGAGGAGACCCAGTACTTC. Translation: CASSFEETQYF.

The chain couples TRBV9 to TRBJ2-1; weak D call: TRBD2 (7 bases). The germline gives CDR1 SGDLS, CDR2 YYNGEE. V was pared by 4 bases and J by 3 bases, with 14 bases between. The CDR3 spans 15 residues. This CDR3 reads CASSPGGPLYNEQFF. The CDR3 nucleotides are TGTGCCAGCAGCCCCGGGGGGCCACTCTACAATGAGCAGTTCTTC.

The gene calls are TRBV7-2 and TRBJ1-5, with D possibly TRBD1 on 5 matching bases. Germline V gene data show CDR1 as SGHTA and CDR2 as FQGNSA. V gave up 5 bases and J gave up 4 bases, with 12 bases separating them. The CDR3 is made up of 14 amino acids. The CDR3 region is CASSRGRENQPQHF. CDR3 nucleotide sequence: TGTGCCAGCAGCCGGGGCAGGGAGAATCAGCCCCAGCATTTT.

This clone was observed once. The chain joins TRBV12-3 or TRBV12-4 to TRBJ1-1, with TRBD1 matching over 7 bases. The trim removed 5 bases at V and 1 base at J, leaving 1 base unmatched. This CDR3 comprises 13 residues. The CDR3 loop reads CASSGDRNTEAFF. Here the CDR3 DNA reads TGTGCCAGCAGTGGGGACAGGAACACTGAAGCTTTCTTT.

The chain uses TRBV7-6 and TRBJ2-1; 8 nucleotides match TRBD2. CDR3 length: 16 residues. From germline, CDR1 is SGHVS and CDR2 FNYEAQ. The ends lost 0 bases at V and 3 bases at J; junction bases unmatched: 4. The chain's CDR3 is CASSLAGSGGYNEQFF. CDR3 sequence (DNA): TGTGCCAGCAGCTTAGCTGGCAGCGGGGGCTACAATGAGCAGTTCTTC.

V and J are TRBV6-5 and TRBJ2-1; 9 bases are a match to TRBD1. The junction had 0 bases not matched to a gene; V was cut back by 0 bases and J by 6 bases. The CDR3 has 14 amino acids. Germline V gene sequence: CDR1 MNHEY, CDR2 SVGAGI. The CDR3 coding sequence is TGTGCCAGCAGTTACTCGACAGGGGGCAATGAGCAGTTCTTC. Translated: CASSYSTGGNEQFF.

As DNA, the CDR3 is TGTGCCAGCAGCTCAAGGACAGACGAGAACACTGAAGCTTTCTTT. This gives the protein CASSSRTDENTEAFF. The chain combines TRBV7-8 with TRBJ1-1, with D maybe TRBD1 (6 bases). This CDR3 contains 15 residues. CDR1 SGHVS and CDR2 FQNEAQ come from the germline V gene. Trimming removed 4 bases from V and 1 base from J, with 13 bases in between.

This clone appeared once. V gene TRBV7-8 combines with J gene TRBJ2-7; D is undetermined. Looked up from germline, CDR1 is SGHVS and CDR2 is FQNEAQ. CDR3 length: 14 amino acids. Trimming shortened V by 1 base and J by 2 bases, and 9 bases separated the two germline ends. CDR3 amino acids: CASSLGLQTYEQYF. The DNA for the CDR3 is TGTGCCAGCAGCTTAGGCCTACAAACCTACGAGCAGTACTTC.

The chain uses TRBV4-2 and TRBJ1-5, with D hard to call. V lost 1 base, J lost 4 bases, and 11 bases lay in between. The germline V gene has CDR1 LGHNA and CDR2 YNFKEQ. The CDR3 length is 15 residues. The CDR3 region is CASSQGTADNQPQHF. CDR3 bases: TGTGCCAGCAGCCAAGGGACGGCTGATAATCAGCCCCAGCATTTT.